This record covers a single T cell receptor beta chain. Its cognate antigen is unknown. After re-calling the 5' RACE reads, TCRdb lists one entry per CDR3 protein, DNA absent. The sample table includes 550,000 to 600,000 distinct CDR3 sequences. This entry comes from a study of T cells expressing NK-cell markers. Study context: Sorted CD3+CD56-NKG2C+, CD3+CD56+NKG2C- and CD3+CD56+NKG2C+ T cells were the source of the TCR beta repertoires. Seven HCMV-seropositive donors and one seronegative donor made up the eight sequenced donors.

Study observations and caveats: Among several donors, these clonotypes also ranked first in the CD3+CD56-NKG2C+ fraction.

Germline lookup yields CDR1 KGHDR and CDR2 SFDVKD. The CDR3 is made up of 14 amino acids. The sequenced sample consisted of blood T cells: a sorted CD56 or NKG2C T cell subset, CD4+ or CD8+ T cells, or bulk PBMC T cells (not recorded which). The chain recombines TRBV24-1 with TRBJ2-1; absent DNA, TCRdb's TRBD2 call cannot be checked. This clonotype originated in a man between 18 and 29 years old in good health. The CDR3 loop reads CATSDPTSGGEQFF.